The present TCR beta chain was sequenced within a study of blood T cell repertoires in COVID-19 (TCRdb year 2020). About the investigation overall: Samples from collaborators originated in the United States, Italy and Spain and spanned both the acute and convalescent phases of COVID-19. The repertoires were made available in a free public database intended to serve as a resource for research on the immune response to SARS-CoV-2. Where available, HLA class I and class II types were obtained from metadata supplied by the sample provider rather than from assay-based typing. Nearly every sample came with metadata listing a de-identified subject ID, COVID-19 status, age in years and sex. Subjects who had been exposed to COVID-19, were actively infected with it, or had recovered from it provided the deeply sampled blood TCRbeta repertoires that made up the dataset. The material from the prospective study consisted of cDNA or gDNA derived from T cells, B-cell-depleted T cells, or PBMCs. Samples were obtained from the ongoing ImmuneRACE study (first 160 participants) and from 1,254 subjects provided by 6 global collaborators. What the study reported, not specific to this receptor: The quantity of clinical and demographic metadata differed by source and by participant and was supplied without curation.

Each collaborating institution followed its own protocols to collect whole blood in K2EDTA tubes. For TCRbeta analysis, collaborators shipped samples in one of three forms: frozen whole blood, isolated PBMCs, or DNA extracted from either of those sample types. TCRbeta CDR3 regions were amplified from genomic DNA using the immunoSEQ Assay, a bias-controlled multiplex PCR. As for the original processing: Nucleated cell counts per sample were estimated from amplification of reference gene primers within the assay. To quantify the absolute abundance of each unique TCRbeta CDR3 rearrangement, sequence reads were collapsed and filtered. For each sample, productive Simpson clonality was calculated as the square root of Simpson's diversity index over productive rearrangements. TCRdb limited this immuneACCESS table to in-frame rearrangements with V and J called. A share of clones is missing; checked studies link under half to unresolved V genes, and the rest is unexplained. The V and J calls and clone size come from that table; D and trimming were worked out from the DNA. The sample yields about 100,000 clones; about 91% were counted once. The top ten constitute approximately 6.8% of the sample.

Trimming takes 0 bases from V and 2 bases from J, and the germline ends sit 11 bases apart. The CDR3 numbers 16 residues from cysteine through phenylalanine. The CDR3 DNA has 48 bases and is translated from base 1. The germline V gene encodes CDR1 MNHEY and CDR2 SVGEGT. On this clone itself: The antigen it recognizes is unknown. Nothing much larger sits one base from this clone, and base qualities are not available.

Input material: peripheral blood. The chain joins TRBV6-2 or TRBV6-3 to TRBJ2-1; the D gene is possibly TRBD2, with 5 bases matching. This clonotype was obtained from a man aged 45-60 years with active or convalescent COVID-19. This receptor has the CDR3 CASSYSDSPAYNEQFF. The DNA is TGTGCCAGCAGTTACTCGGACTCACCGGCCTACAATGAGCAGTTCTTC.